These T cell receptor beta chains were read from a single sample in a study of T-cell reconstitution after alpha-beta-depleted transplantation in children. TCRdb re-analysed the PCR reads in MiXCR, keeping a single row per CDR3 protein. Counted here are hundreds of thousands of distinct CDR3 sequences, approximately 9% occurring once; the ten biggest clones make up approximately 6.2%. The specimen was PBMCs from the stem cell graft donor, collected from the stem cell graft. The source is a human donor who donated a stem cell graft to a child with acute lymphoblastic leukemia. Each CDR3 is given with its conserved first and last residue. D genes are given only for firm matches. Where a row states a size, it is once, few, many or the class of an expanded clone; other rows omit it.

>TRBD1|TRBJ2-6|many|19|TRBV9
TGTGCCAGCAGCGCTGGATGGGGACAGGGGTCCTCTGGGGCCAACGTCCTGACTTTC
CASSAGWGQGSSGANVLTF
>-|TRBJ1-2|few|14|TRBV25-1
TGTGCCAGCAGTGAATGGGGTGGGGACTATGGCTACACCTTC
CASSEWGGDYGYTF
>TRBD2|TRBJ2-4|many|15|TRBV20-1
TGCAGTGCTAAACTAGCGGGGGCGTGGGAAAACAATCAGTACTTC
CSAKLAGAWENNQYF
>-|TRBJ2-1|many|13|TRBV20-1
TGCAGTGCCAAGAGGGAAGTCGGCAATGAGCAGTTCTTC
CSAKREVGNEQFF
>TRBD2|TRBJ2-2|once|16|TRBV6-2/TRBV6-3
TGTGCCAGCAGTTACGGCCAGCGGGAGAACGCCGGGGAGCTGTTTTTT
CASSYGQRENAGELFF
>TRBD1|TRBJ2-3|-|15|TRBV27
TGTGCCAGCAGCCAGTGGGACAGGGACACAGATACGCAGTATTTT
CASSQWDRDTDTQYF
>-|TRBJ2-2|few|13|TRBV12-3/TRBV12-4
TGTGCCAGCATCCCCCTGCTTACCGGGGAGCTGTTTTTT
CASIPLLTGELFF
>-|TRBJ2-7|few|16|TRBV21-1
TGTGCCAGCAGCAAAAATGTAGGGGACAGGACCTACGAGCAGTACTTC
CASSKNVGDRTYEQYF
>-|TRBJ1-3|many|9|TRBV29-1
TGCAGCGTGGAATCTTCCATATATTTT
CSVESSIYF
>-|TRBJ2-3|-|15|TRBV10-3
TGTGCCATCAGTGACACCGGGACAAGCACAGATACGCAGTATTTT
CAISDTGTSTDTQYF
>-|TRBJ2-7|few|14|TRBV12-3/TRBV12-4
TGTGCCAGCAGTTTATCGGGACCGATATACGAGCAGTACTTC
CASSLSGPIYEQYF
>-|TRBJ2-7|-|16|TRBV4-3
TGCGCCAGCAGCGCTCACCCAGGACAGCCCTCCTACGAGCAGTACTTC
CASSAHPGQPSYEQYF
>TRBD2|TRBJ2-7|many|16|TRBV3-1
TGTGCCAGCAGCCTGGATGGTAGCGGGGGCTCCTACGAGCAGTACTTC
CASSLDGSGGSYEQYF
>-|TRBJ2-7|many|14|TRBV5-1
TGCGCCAGCAGCCTCTTGTCGGCCTCCTACGAGCAGTACTTC
CASSLLSASYEQYF
>TRBD1|TRBJ2-2|many|15|TRBV3-1
TGTGCCAGTTACACCGGGACAGGGGTATCCGGGGAGCTGTTTTTT
CASYTGTGVSGELFF
>-|TRBJ1-4|-|15|TRBV7-8
TGTGCCAGCAGCGCCACTAGGGCCATAGGGGAAAAACTGTTTTTT
CASSATRAIGEKLFF
>-|TRBJ2-1|few|15|TRBV12-3/TRBV12-4
TGTGCCAGCAATGTGTTTAGGGGGGGCGGCAATGAGCAGTTCTTC
CASNVFRGGGNEQFF
>-|TRBJ1-3|few|14|TRBV20-1
TGCAGTGCTAGACGATCGGCGGGCGGAAACACCATATATTTT
CSARRSAGGNTIYF
>TRBD2|TRBJ2-3|many|14|TRBV20-1
TGCAGCATCCCGACTAGCGGGGGCACAGATACGCAGTATTTT
CSIPTSGGTDTQYF
>TRBD1|TRBJ1-3|many|16|TRBV20-1
TGCAGTGCTAGATCCGGGACAGGGAGCTCTGGAAACACCATATATTTT
CSARSGTGSSGNTIYF
>-|TRBJ1-6|few|12|TRBV27
TGTGCCAGCAGTAAGGGGGGTTCACCCCTCCACTTT
CASSKGGSPLHF
>TRBD1|TRBJ1-2|-|14|TRBV27
TGTGCCAGCAGTAGGGACAGGGACAACTATGGCTACACCTTC
CASSRDRDNYGYTF
>-|TRBJ2-2|-|14|TRBV6-2/TRBV6-3
TGTGCCAGCACCACCCTTCGGAGTTCCGGGGAGCTGTTTTTT
CASTTLRSSGELFF
>-|TRBJ1-5|-|13|TRBV6-5
TGTGCCAGCAGCCCCAACCCGTATCAGCCCCAGCATTTT
CASSPNPYQPQHF
>TRBD1|TRBJ1-5|many|15|TRBV5-1
TGCGCCAGCAGCTTGGGGCAGGGGGCGCGTCAGCCCCAGCATTTT
CASSLGQGARQPQHF
>TRBD2|TRBJ2-5|-|16|TRBV7-8
TGTGCCAGCAGCTGGAAGCGGGGAGAAGACCAAGAGACCCAGTACTTC
CASSWKRGEDQETQYF
>TRBD2|TRBJ2-5|-|12|TRBV29-1
TGCAGCGGCACTAGCGGGGGGGAGACCCAGTACTTC
CSGTSGGETQYF
>-|TRBJ1-1|-|13|TRBV6-2/TRBV6-3
TGTGCCAGCAGTACCGACCAGGGGATATCGGCTTTCTTT
CASSTDQGISAFF
>-|TRBJ2-6|many|17|TRBV18
TGTGCCAGCTCACCAGGAGAGGGATTTGCTGGGGCCAACGTCCTGACTTTC
CASSPGEGFAGANVLTF
>TRBD1|TRBJ2-1|many|15|TRBV5-1
TGCGCCAGCAATGTCCGGGACAGACTCTACAATGAGCAGTTCTTC
CASNVRDRLYNEQFF
>TRBD2|TRBJ2-5|-|16|TRBV10-1
TGCGCCAGCATCCCCCTAGCGGGGGGGCCAAGGGAGACCCAGTACTTC
CASIPLAGGPRETQYF
>TRBD1|TRBJ2-5|many|16|TRBV11-2
TGTGCCAGCAGCTTAGGACAGGGGTCGGGGTTGGAGACCCAGTACTTC
CASSLGQGSGLETQYF
>TRBD2|TRBJ2-1|few|18|TRBV11-2
TGTGCCAGCAGCTTCCTAGCGGGGGGACCCTCCTCCTACAATGAGCAGTTCTTC
CASSFLAGGPSSYNEQFF
>-|TRBJ1-6|many|12|TRBV7-2
TGTGCCAGCAGCTTAACCGAGTCACCCCTCCACTTT
CASSLTESPLHF
>TRBD1|TRBJ1-2|-|15|TRBV5-1
TGCGCCAGCAGCTTGAACTCGGGACAGGGGGCTGGCTACACCTTC
CASSLNSGQGAGYTF
>-|TRBJ2-1|many|13|TRBV5-1
TGCGCCAGCAGCTTCGGAAGTTTGGGTGAGCAGTTCTTC
CASSFGSLGEQFF
>TRBD2|TRBJ2-1|-|14|TRBV3-1
TGTGCCAGCAGGCGGGGGGGCCTCTACAATGAGCAGTTCTTC
CASRRGGLYNEQFF
>-|TRBJ1-4|few|16|TRBV5-1
TGCGCCAGCAGCCCGTTCGGTTCTGCAACTAATGAAAAACTGTTTTTT
CASSPFGSATNEKLFF
>TRBD1|TRBJ1-3|few|15|TRBV20-1
TGCAGTGCTGGGTTGGACAGGGTCTCTGGAAACACCATATATTTT
CSAGLDRVSGNTIYF
>-|TRBJ2-7|many|12|TRBV12-3/TRBV12-4
TGTGCCGTCGGTCCGGGGTTACGCGAGCAGTACTTC
CAVGPGLREQYF
>-|TRBJ1-1|many|13|TRBV5-1
TGCGCCAGCAGCTTCCTAATCAACACTGAAGCTTTCTTT
CASSFLINTEAFF
>-|TRBJ2-5|-|18|TRBV4-1
TGCGCCAGCAGCCAAGATGTCTTGGGGACACCCGTGGGGGAGACCCAGTACTTC
CASSQDVLGTPVGETQYF
>TRBD1|TRBJ2-7|many|14|TRBV12-3/TRBV12-4
TGTGCCAGCAGGCCATCGGGACAGGTCCTGAAGCAGTACTTC
CASRPSGQVLKQYF
>TRBD1|TRBJ2-1|many|14|TRBV5-1
TGCGCCAGCAGCAAAGGGACAGCCAACAATGAGCAGTTCTTC
CASSKGTANNEQFF
>TRBD1|TRBJ1-1|many|17|TRBV20-1
TGCAGTGCTAGGACGGAGGGTGTGAGGGGGCGGAACACTGAAGCTTTCTTT
CSARTEGVRGRNTEAFF
>TRBD1|TRBJ2-5|few|16|TRBV5-1
TGCGCCAGCAGCTCAACCGGGACAGGGTTTTTGGAGACCCAGTACTTC
CASSSTGTGFLETQYF